Listed here are 27 T cell receptor beta chains from one sample, sequenced in a study of CD8+ T cells in alopecia areata. The authors extracted RNA and reverse transcribed it into cDNA as the sequencing template. Here immunoSEQ multiplex PCR was the method, and the copy in TCRdb shows in-frame clones only, minus some. The sample contains about 170,000 clones, roughly 70% of which appear only once. The specimen comprised CD8+ T cells sorted from blood, sampled at week 0. Every receptor here comes from a human donor with alopecia areata.

The chain links TRBV9 to TRBJ2-7; a possible D gene is TRBD2 (5 bases). The germline V gene has CDR1 SGDLS and CDR2 YYNGEE. The CDR3 consists of 15 residues. V lost 2 bases and J lost 0, with 12 bases in between. The CDR3 DNA reads as TGTGCCAGCAGCGTTGGCGGGTCCACCTCCTACGAGCAGTACTTC. This encodes CASSVGGSTSYEQYF.

The V gene is TRBV20-1, the J gene TRBJ1-1; D remains unclear. CDR1 DFQATT and CDR2 SNEGSKA come from the germline V gene (reference sequence). V was trimmed by 7 bases and J by 0 bases, leaving 6 bases between them. The CDR3 is made up of 11 amino acids. CDR3 sequence reads: CSGEVNTEAFF. CDR3 bases: TGCAGTGGGGAAGTGAACACTGAAGCTTTCTTT.

This rearrangement joins TRBV27 to TRBJ2-3, with unresolved D. There are 14 residues in the CDR3. CDR1 is MNHEY and CDR2 is SMNVEV in the germline V gene (reference sequence). V was pared by 7 bases and J by 1 base, with 12 bases between. CDR3 nucleotides: TGTGCCAGCACTCCCAGTACTGGCACAGATACGCAGTATTTT. Translating it yields CASTPSTGTDTQYF.

The rearrangement uses TRBV7-9 and TRBJ1-2; D unresolved. CDR1 SEHNR and CDR2 FQNEAQ come from the germline V gene (reference sequence). V gave up 3 bases and J gave up 8 bases, with 13 bases separating them. CDR3 size: 13 residues. CDR3 sequence (DNA): TGTGCCAGCAGCTTTAGCCCGGGGAGGGGCTACACCTTC. Translation: CASSFSPGRGYTF.

The rearrangement links TRBV4-1 to TRBJ2-7; D is unresolved. The CDR3 runs to 16 residues. Trimming stripped 0 bases from V and 2 bases from J, with 14 bases between. Germline lookup yields CDR1 MGHRA and CDR2 YSYEKL. CDR3 amino acids: CASSQDSGARPYEQYF. The CDR3, as DNA: TGCGCCAGCAGCCAAGATTCAGGAGCTCGGCCCTACGAGCAGTACTTC.

This clone was counted between two and nine times. Other DNA sequences in the same sample also yield this CDR3. V and J are TRBV9 and TRBJ2-7; 7 nucleotides line up with TRBD1. The CDR3 totals 14 residues. CDR1 SGDLS and CDR2 YYNGEE come from the germline V gene. V shed 0 bases and J 2 bases; nucleotides not matched to a gene: 2. The CDR3 nucleotides read TGTGCCAGCAGCGTAGGGACAGGAACCTACGAGCAGTACTTC. It encodes CASSVGTGTYEQYF.

The chain has TRBV4-2 and TRBJ1-3, with D perhaps TRBD1 (6 bases). The V gene lost 4 bases and the J gene lost 8 bases, with 21 bases spanning the gap. The length of the CDR3 is 16 residues. CDR1 is LGHNA and CDR2 is YNFKEQ in the germline V gene. CDR3 sequence: CASSPRAGGGGDTIYF. The CDR3 DNA follows: TGTGCCAGCAGCCCCCGCGCGGGGGGCGGGGGGGACACCATATATTTT.

The rearrangement joins TRBV15 to TRBJ2-7; D unresolved. This CDR3 contains 13 residues. Germline CDR1 reads LNHNV; CDR2 reads YYDKDF (reference sequence). Trimming stripped 4 bases from V and 2 bases from J, with 9 bases between. The CDR3 loop reads CATSIGATYEQYF. The CDR3 bases are TGTGCCACCAGCATTGGTGCAACCTACGAGCAGTACTTC.

The chain carries TRBV29-1 and TRBJ2-3; maybe TRBD1 (6 bases). This CDR3 is 15 amino acids long. Trimming pared 3 bases from V and 3 bases from J, leaving 16 bases between. Per the germline V gene, CDR1 is SQVTM and CDR2 is ANQGSEA. CDR3 sequence reads: CSVDRTARGTDTQYF. The DNA for the CDR3 is TGCAGCGTTGATCGGACAGCTCGGGGTACAGATACGCAGTATTTT.

The rearrangement uses TRBV11-2 and TRBJ2-7, with a tentative D call TRBD1 (6 bases). Germline values: CDR1 SGHAT, CDR2 FQNNGV. The germline V and J ends were trimmed by 4 bases and 5 bases, with 15 bases remaining between them. This CDR3 has 14 residues. The CDR3 sequence is CASSSQSTGNEQYF. The CDR3, as DNA: TGTGCCAGCAGCTCACAAAGTACAGGGAACGAGCAGTACTTC.

This rearrangement joins TRBV14 to TRBJ1-2, with TRBD1 matching over 8 bases. The ends lost 5 bases at V and 8 bases at J; junction bases unmatched: 7. There are 13 residues in the CDR3. Germline V gene lookup returns CDR1 SGHDN and CDR2 FVKESK. The CDR3, as DNA: TGTGCCAGCAGCGCTCACAGGGGGGAGGGCTACACCTTC. Translating it yields CASSAHRGEGYTF.

This sequence joins TRBV6-1 and TRBJ1-1; no clear D. Deletions cut 4 bases from V and 14 bases from J, with 14 bases between. The CDR3 is made up of 11 amino acids. Germline CDR1 and CDR2: MNHNS and SASEGT. This CDR3 reads CASSAITNDFF. CDR3 DNA sequence: TGTGCCAGCAGTGCGATAACGAACGACTTCTTT.

The chain uses TRBV29-1 and TRBJ2-7; D possibly matches TRBD1 or TRBD2 (5 bases each). This CDR3 is 15 amino acids long. Germline CDR1 and CDR2: SQVTM and ANQGSEA. V gave up 2 bases and J gave up 2 bases, with 16 bases separating them. CDR3 region: CSVERGLGAPYEQYF. DNA for the CDR3: TGCAGCGTTGAACGGGGTTTAGGGGCTCCCTACGAGCAGTACTTC.

The rearrangement uses TRBV5-1 and TRBJ2-1, with 10 bases that match TRBD2. This CDR3 has 14 residues. The J segment lost 4 bases and the V segment lost 7 bases, leaving 5 bases of the junction unmatched. CDR1 and CDR2 (germline): SGHRS, YFSETQ. The CDR3 region has the DNA TGCGCCAGCCAACCGGGACTAGCGTACAATGAGCAGTTCTTC. Protein: CASQPGLAYNEQFF. Looking up the rest from reference TRBV5-1 and TRBJ2-1 gives the full variable domain: KAGVTQTPRYLIKTRGQQVTLSCSPISGHRSVSWYQQTPGQGLQFLFEYFSETQRNKGNFPGRFSGRQFSNSRSEMNVSTLELGDSALYLCASQPGLAYNEQFFGPGTRLTVL.

The genes are TRBV29-1 and TRBJ1-1; maybe TRBD1 (5 bases). V shed 7 bases and J shed 6 bases, with 21 bases lying between them. From germline, CDR1 is SQVTM and CDR2 ANQGSEA. The CDR3 has 14 residues. The CDR3 loop reads CSGGLVPGQPEAFF. CDR3 nucleotides: TGCAGCGGAGGGTTGGTCCCGGGGCAACCTGAAGCTTTCTTT.

This chain joins TRBV29-1 and TRBJ1-1; D is undetermined. The CDR3 is made up of 10 amino acids. The germline V gene has CDR1 SQVTM and CDR2 ANQGSEA. The V end lost 7 bases, the J end lost 5 bases, and 8 bases lay between the germline ends. The CDR3 sequence: CSASGTEAFF. CDR3 sequence (DNA): TGCAGCGCGAGTGGAACTGAAGCTTTCTTT.

This chain links TRBV19 with TRBJ2-7, with D perhaps assigned TRBD1 or TRBD2 (5 bases each). The CDR3 is 12 residues long. Trimming stripped 5 bases from V and 6 bases from J, with 11 bases between. CDR1 and CDR2 from the germline V gene are LNHDA and SQIVND (reference sequence). Here the CDR3 reads CASSSRGVEQYF. The CDR3 DNA is TGTGCCAGTAGTTCCAGAGGGGTCGAGCAGTACTTC. Based on the CDR3 plus reference TRBV19 and TRBJ2-7, the full variable domain is DGGITQSPKYLFRKEGQNVTLSCEQNLNHDAMYWYRQDPGQGLRLIYYSQIVNDFQKGDIAEGYSVSREKKESFPLTVTSAQKNPTAFYLCASSSRGVEQYFGPGTRLTVT.

This clone occurred a few times. The CDR3 bases are TGCAGCGTCCATAACCCGCAGGGGGGCCACACTGAAGCTTTCTTT. Translation gives CSVHNPQGGHTEAFF. This chain links TRBV29-1 with TRBJ1-1; TRBD1 aligns across 7 bases. Germline V gene lookup returns CDR1 SQVTM and CDR2 ANQGSEA. With V trimmed by 6 bases and J by 3 bases, 13 bases remained unmatched. The CDR3 covers 15 residues.

This clone was counted once. V usage is TRBV6-5 and J usage is TRBJ2-1; TRBD1 is a possible D gene (6 bases). CDR1 is MNHEY, CDR2 SVGAGI, per germline. Trimming took 6 bases from V and 0 from J, leaving 12 bases between them. The CDR3 is 15 amino acids. The CDR3 region has the DNA TGTGCCAGCAGAACGGGGACAAGCTCCTACAATGAGCAGTTCTTC. It yields the protein CASRTGTSSYNEQFF.

This clone was recorded a few times. This chain uses TRBV29-1 with TRBJ1-2, with unresolved D. Germline V gene sequence: CDR1 SQVTM, CDR2 ANQGSEA. The CDR3 consists of 13 residues. The V and J ends lost 0 bases and 3 bases respectively, with 8 bases between them. The DNA of the CDR3 is TGCAGCGTTGAAGATCAGCCAGACTATGGCTACACCTTC. This codes for CSVEDQPDYGYTF.

V usage is TRBV5-6 and J usage is TRBJ2-1, with a weak D call TRBD2 (6 bases). Germline V gene data show CDR1 as SGHDT and CDR2 as YYEEEE. The CDR3 has 16 amino acids. The V end was cut by 4 bases, the J end by 6 bases, with 20 bases between. The CDR3 loop reads CASSPSPGLKINEQFF. The CDR3 DNA sequence: TGTGCCAGCAGCCCCTCCCCGGGACTCAAGATCAATGAGCAGTTCTTC.

The genes are TRBV27 and TRBJ2-7, with D possibly matching TRBD2 (5 bases). The CDR3 is made up of 16 amino acids. Germline CDR1 and CDR2: MNHEY and SMNVEV (reference sequence). The V gene lost 5 bases and the J gene lost 5 bases, with 22 bases spanning the gap. CDR3 protein: CASSKEPDPRADEQYF. CDR3 in DNA: TGTGCCAGCAGTAAAGAACCGGACCCCCGAGCGGACGAGCAGTACTTC.

The V gene is TRBV11-2, the J gene TRBJ1-5, with D unresolved. In germline, CDR1 is SGHAT, CDR2 FQNNGV. V dropped 1 base and J dropped 1 base, with 11 bases sitting between them. The length of the CDR3 is 16 residues. CDR3 nucleotides: TGTGCCAGCAGCTTAGGGGCAGGCAGGAGCAATCAGCCCCAGCATTTT. Translating gives CASSLGAGRSNQPQHF.

The chain uses TRBV5-1 and TRBJ1-2, with 7 bases lining up with TRBD1. Germline V gene sequence: CDR1 SGHRS, CDR2 YFSETQ. V gave up 4 bases and J gave up 6 bases; unmatched junction bases: 9. This CDR3 has 14 residues. For the CDR3, the DNA is TGCGCCAGCAGCCGCACAGGGGTGGGCGATGGCTACACCTTC. Its protein is CASSRTGVGDGYTF.

The genes are TRBV7-9 and TRBJ1-5; TRBD1 matches 11 bases. In germline, CDR1 is SEHNR, CDR2 FQNEAQ (reference sequence). CDR3 length: 15 amino acids. V lost 5 bases to trimming and J lost 6 bases; unmatched junction nucleotides: 6. DNA for the CDR3: TGTGCCAGCAGCACCGGACAGGGGGCTGGTCAGCCCCAGCATTTT. Its protein is CASSTGQGAGQPQHF.

The rearrangement uses TRBV2 and TRBJ1-1; TRBD1 matches at 11 bases. Germline lookup yields CDR1 SNHLY and CDR2 FYNNEI. CDR3 length equals 15 residues. Trimming at V came to 7 bases and at J to 3 bases, leaving 7 bases not matched to a gene. The DNA of the CDR3 is TGTGCCAGCAAGGACAGGGGGCCAGGGGACACTGAAGCTTTCTTT. This sequence encodes CASKDRGPGDTEAFF.

This chain uses TRBV5-1 with TRBJ2-5; the match to TRBD1 covers 7 bases. V lost 3 bases to trimming and J lost 5 bases; unmatched junction nucleotides: 10. The CDR3 covers 15 residues. In germline, CDR1 is SGHRS, CDR2 YFSETQ. The CDR3 sequence is CASSSNYGTAETQYF. CDR3 bases: TGCGCCAGCAGCTCTAACTATGGGACAGCGGAGACCCAGTACTTC. The complete variable domain, with remaining parts taken from reference TRBV5-1 and TRBJ2-5, reads KAGVTQTPRYLIKTRGQQVTLSCSPISGHRSVSWYQQTPGQGLQFLFEYFSETQRNKGNFPGRFSGRQFSNSRSEMNVSTLELGDSALYLCASSSNYGTAETQYFGPGTRLLVL.